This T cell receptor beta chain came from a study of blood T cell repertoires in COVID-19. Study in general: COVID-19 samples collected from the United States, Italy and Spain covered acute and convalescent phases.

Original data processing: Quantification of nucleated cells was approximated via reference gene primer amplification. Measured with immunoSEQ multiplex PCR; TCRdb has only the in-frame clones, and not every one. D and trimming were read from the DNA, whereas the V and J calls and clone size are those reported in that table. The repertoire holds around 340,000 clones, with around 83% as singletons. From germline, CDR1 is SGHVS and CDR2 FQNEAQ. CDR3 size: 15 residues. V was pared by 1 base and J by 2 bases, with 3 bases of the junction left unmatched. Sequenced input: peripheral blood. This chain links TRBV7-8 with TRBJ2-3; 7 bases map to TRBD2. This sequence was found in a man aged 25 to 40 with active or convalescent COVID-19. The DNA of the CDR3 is TGTGCCAGCAGCTTAGGGGGGGGATTCACAGATACGCAGTATTTT. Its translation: CASSLGGGFTDTQYF.